This TCR beta chain was captured by sequencing in a study of lymphopenia after photon versus proton radiotherapy. In the case of this clone: Its matching antigen is unknown.

The assay was immunoSEQ multiplex PCR, and TCRdb's table has in-frame clones only and misses some. The profile shows about 16,000 clones, 85% to 90% of them singletons. General study findings and limits: Oligoclonal CD8+ Temra expansion after nadir drove photon patients' diversity drop. Proton therapy kept repertoires fairly stable, unlike photons, which gained effector/memory cells.

The CDR3 has 13 amino acids. Per the germline V gene, CDR1 is SGHNT and CDR2 is YENEEA. The germline V and J ends were trimmed by 1 base and 6 bases, with 7 bases remaining between them. The receptor was derived from a man between 65 and 80 years old with pancreatic cancer. Material: peripheral blood, obtained from a patient treated with proton-based radiotherapy. The chain is built from TRBV11-3 and TRBJ1-5, with D unclear. The CDR3 DNA is TGTGCCAGCAGCTTAGGTCTGGCTCAGCCCCAGCATTTT. Translating it yields CASSLGLAQPQHF.